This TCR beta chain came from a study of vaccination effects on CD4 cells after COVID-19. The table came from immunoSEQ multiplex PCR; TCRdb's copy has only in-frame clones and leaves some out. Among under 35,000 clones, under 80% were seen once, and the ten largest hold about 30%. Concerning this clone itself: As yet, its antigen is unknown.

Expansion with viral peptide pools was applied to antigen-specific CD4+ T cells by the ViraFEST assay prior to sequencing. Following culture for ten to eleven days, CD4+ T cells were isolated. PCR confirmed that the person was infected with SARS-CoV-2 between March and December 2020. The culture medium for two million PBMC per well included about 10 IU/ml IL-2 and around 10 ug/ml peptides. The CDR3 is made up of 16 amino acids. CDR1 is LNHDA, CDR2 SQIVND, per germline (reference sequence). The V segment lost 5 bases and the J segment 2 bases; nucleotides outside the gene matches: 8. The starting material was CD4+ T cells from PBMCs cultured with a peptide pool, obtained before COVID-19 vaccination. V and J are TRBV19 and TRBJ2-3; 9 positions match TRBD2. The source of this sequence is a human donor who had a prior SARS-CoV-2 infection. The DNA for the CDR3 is TGTGCCAGTAGTGGGGGGACTAGCCGACTCACAGATACGCAGTATTTT. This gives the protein CASSGGTSRLTDTQYF.